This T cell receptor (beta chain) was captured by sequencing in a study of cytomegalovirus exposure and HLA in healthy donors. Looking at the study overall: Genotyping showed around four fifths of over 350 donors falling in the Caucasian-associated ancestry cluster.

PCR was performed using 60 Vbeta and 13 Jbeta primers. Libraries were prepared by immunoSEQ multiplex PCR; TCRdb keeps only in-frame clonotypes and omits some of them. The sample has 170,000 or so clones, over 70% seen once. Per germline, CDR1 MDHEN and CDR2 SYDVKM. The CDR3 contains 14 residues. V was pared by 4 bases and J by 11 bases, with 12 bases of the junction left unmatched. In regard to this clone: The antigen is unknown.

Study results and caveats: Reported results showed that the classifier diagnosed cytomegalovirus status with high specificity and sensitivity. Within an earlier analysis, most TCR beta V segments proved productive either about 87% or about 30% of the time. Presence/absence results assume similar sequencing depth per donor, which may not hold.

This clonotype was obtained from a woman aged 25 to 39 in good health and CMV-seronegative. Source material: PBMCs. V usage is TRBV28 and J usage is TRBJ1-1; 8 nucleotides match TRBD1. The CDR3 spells CASSSGSGGSPAFF. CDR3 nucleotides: TGTGCCAGCAGTTCCGGGTCAGGGGGCAGTCCTGCTTTCTTT.